The 10 T cell receptor beta chains listed next were all sequenced from one sample in a study of blood T cell repertoires in COVID-19. Repertoires were generated with immunoSEQ multiplex PCR, while TCRdb's copy carries only in-frame clones and drops some. The sample shows about 200,000 clones, about 88% of them seen only once. What was sequenced was peripheral blood. These receptors were collected from a man between 45 and 60 years old with COVID-19, enrolled during active disease.

The chain is built from TRBV18 and TRBJ2-3; D uncertain. Per the germline V gene, CDR1 is KGHSH and CDR2 is LQKENI. The CDR3 is 16 amino acids. The V end lost 5 bases, the J end lost 1 base, and 16 bases lay between the germline ends. The CDR3 DNA follows: TGTGCCAGCTCATCTCCCACAAGGAGCGGCACAGATACGCAGTATTTT. This codes for CASSSPTRSGTDTQYF.

This chain uses TRBV6-6 with TRBJ2-3, with D possibly being TRBD1 (6 bases). There are 15 residues in the CDR3. The ends were cut back, 6 bases at V and 3 bases at J, with 16 bases in the middle. Germline CDR1 MNHNY, CDR2 SVGAGI (reference sequence). Here the CDR3 reads CASSRSGDGTDTQYF. The CDR3 bases are TGTGCCAGCAGCAGGTCAGGGGATGGGACAGATACGCAGTATTTT.

The chain joins TRBV27 to TRBJ1-1; 8 bases align to TRBD1. The V segment lost 4 bases and the J segment 1 base; nucleotides outside the gene matches: 5. Germline CDR1 and CDR2: MNHEY and SMNVEV (reference sequence). CDR3 length: 15 amino acids. The CDR3 DNA reads TGTGCCAGCAGTTCAGCAGGGGGCGGGAACACTGAAGCTTTCTTT. Translation: CASSSAGGGNTEAFF.

The chain employs TRBV19 and TRBJ1-1, with TRBD1 as a possible D gene (6 bases). This CDR3 is built from 15 residues. Germline lookup yields CDR1 LNHDA and CDR2 SQIVND (reference sequence). Trimming took 1 base from V and 13 from J, leaving 22 bases between them. The CDR3 nucleotides are TGTGCCAGTAGTATAGGGGGGACATCCGTCGTGATTGGTTTCTTT. Protein product: CASSIGGTSVVIGFF. Filled out from reference TRBV19 and TRBJ1-1, the complete variable domain reads DGGITQSPKYLFRKEGQNVTLSCEQNLNHDAMYWYRQDPGQGLRLIYYSQIVNDFQKGDIAEGYSVSREKKESFPLTVTSAQKNPTAFYLCASSIGGTSVVIGFFGQGTRLTVV.

V is TRBV7-6 and J is TRBJ2-1; TRBD2 matches at 10 bases. The CDR3 length is 17 residues. Germline CDR1 SGHVS, CDR2 FNYEAQ. V shed 1 base, J shed 4 bases, and the junction held 7 bases outside the gene matches. The CDR3 nucleotides are TGTGCCAGCAGCTTAGAAGCGGGAGGGCCGGGATACAATGAGCAGTTCTTC. Translation: CASSLEAGGPGYNEQFF. The entire variable domain, with the rest obtained from reference TRBV7-6 and TRBJ2-1, is as follows: GAGVSQSPRYKVTKRGQDVALRCDPISGHVSLYWYRQALGQGPEFLTYFNYEAQQDKSGLPNDRFSAERPEGSISTLTIQRTEQRDSAMYRCASSLEAGGPGYNEQFFGPGTRLTVL.

For the CDR3, the DNA is TGTGCCACCAGTGATATTCCCCTATCTAATAAGCAGTTCTTC. It encodes CATSDIPLSNKQFF. The rearrangement links TRBV24-1 to TRBJ2-1; D gene ambiguous. CDR1 is KGHDR and CDR2 is SFDVKD in the germline V gene. V lost 3 bases to trimming and J lost 11 bases, with 16 bases between them. This CDR3 comprises 14 residues.

CDR3 DNA sequence: TGTGCCAGCAGCGCCTCCACTCAGGGTTTCTATGGCTACACCTTC. Encoded protein: CASSASTQGFYGYTF. The chain employs TRBV6-5 and TRBJ1-2; the D gene is possibly TRBD1 (5 bases). Trimming removed 6 bases from V and 4 bases from J, with 18 bases in between. Germline lookup yields CDR1 MNHEY and CDR2 SVGAGI. The CDR3 is 15 residues long.

This clone was counted a single time. The V call is TRBV27, the J call TRBJ1-1; TRBD1 aligns across 10 bases. The germline gives CDR1 MNHEY, CDR2 SMNVEV (reference sequence). The CDR3 is made up of 14 amino acids. V shed 6 bases and J 7 bases; nucleotides not matched to a gene: 8. The DNA of the CDR3 is TGTGCCAGCAGAAAGGGACAGGGGCTGATTGAAGCTTTCTTT. Residues: CASRKGQGLIEAFF.

V and J are TRBV19 and TRBJ1-5; D remains ambiguous. Trimming stripped 7 bases from V and 3 bases from J, with 22 bases between. The CDR3 totals 17 residues. Germline CDR1 LNHDA, CDR2 SQIVND (reference sequence). CDR3 bases: TGTGCCAGTACCACCTCAGGTGGATGGGTTAACAATCAGCCCCAGCATTTT. Amino acid sequence: CASTTSGGWVNNQPQHF.

This chain links TRBV20-1 with TRBJ2-3; TRBD1 is a possible D gene (5 bases). Germline-derived CDR1 and CDR2 are DFQATT and SNEGSKA (reference sequence). Trimming stripped 3 bases from V and 5 bases from J, with 21 bases between. This CDR3 comprises 16 residues. CDR3 in DNA: TGCAGTGCTAGTGGTGTCGACTCCCCAAGGGGAGATACGCAGTATTTT. Protein product: CSASGVDSPRGDTQYF.